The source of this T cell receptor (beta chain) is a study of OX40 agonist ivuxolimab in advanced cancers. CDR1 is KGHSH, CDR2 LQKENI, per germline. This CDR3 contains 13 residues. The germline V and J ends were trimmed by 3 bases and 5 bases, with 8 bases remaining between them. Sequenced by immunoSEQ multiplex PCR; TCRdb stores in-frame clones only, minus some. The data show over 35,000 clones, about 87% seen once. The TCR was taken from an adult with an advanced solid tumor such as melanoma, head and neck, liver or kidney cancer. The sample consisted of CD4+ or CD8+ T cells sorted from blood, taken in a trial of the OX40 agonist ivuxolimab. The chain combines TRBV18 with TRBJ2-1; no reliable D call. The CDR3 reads CASSPGNNNEQFF. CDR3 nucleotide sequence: TGTGCCAGCTCACCTGGCAACAACAATGAGCAGTTCTTC.